This T cell receptor (beta chain) was retrieved from a study of blood T cell repertoires in COVID-19. Across the whole study: There were acute and convalescent COVID-19 samples, and they came from the United States, Italy and Spain. From T cells, B-cell-depleted T cells, or PBMCs came the material, which was cDNA or gDNA.

TCRdb keeps only in-frame clones here, not all; method: immunoSEQ multiplex PCR. The sample holds around 280,000 clones, about 90% seen once. CDR1 is KGHSH, CDR2 LQKENI, per germline. The CDR3 consists of 12 residues. Trimming removed 0 bases from V and 8 bases from J, with 7 bases in between. The clonotype was recovered from a woman in her 30s who had recovered from COVID-19. This sequence joins TRBV18 and TRBJ1-1, with D unresolved. Sequencing was performed on peripheral blood. CDR3 DNA: TGTGCCAGCTCACCACCGTCCAGGGAAGCTTTCTTT. Residues: CASSPPSREAFF.